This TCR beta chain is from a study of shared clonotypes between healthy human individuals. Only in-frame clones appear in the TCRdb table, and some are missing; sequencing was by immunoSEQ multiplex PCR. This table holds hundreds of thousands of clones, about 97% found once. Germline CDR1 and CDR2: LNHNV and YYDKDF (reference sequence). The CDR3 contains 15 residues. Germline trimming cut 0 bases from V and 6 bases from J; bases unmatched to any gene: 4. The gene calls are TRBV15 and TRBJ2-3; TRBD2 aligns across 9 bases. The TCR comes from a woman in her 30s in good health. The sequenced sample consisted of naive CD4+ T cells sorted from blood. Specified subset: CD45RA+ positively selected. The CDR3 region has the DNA TGTGCCACCAGCAGAGATCCGCGGGAGGGGGATACGCAGTATTTT. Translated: CATSRDPREGDTQYF.